These 8 T cell receptor beta chains originate from one sample sequenced in a study of control samples from healthy donors and cancer patients. Some clones are missing from TCRdb's copy, which holds only in-frame ones; the method was immunoSEQ multiplex PCR. Seen here are 150,000 to 200,000 clones, around nine tenths observed once, and the top ten hold around 1.5%. Sequenced input: blood. The receptors come from a man under 40 in good health.

The rearrangement uses TRBV10-3 and TRBJ1-5, with 8 bases identical to TRBD1. The length of the CDR3 is 16 residues. The V gene end was trimmed by 4 bases and the J gene end by 6 bases; junction bases not matched to a gene: 11. The germline gives CDR1 ENHRY, CDR2 SYGVKD. The CDR3: CAISAGGRGQGQPQHF. CDR3 nucleotides: TGTGCCATCAGTGCGGGGGGCAGGGGGCAAGGTCAGCCCCAGCATTTT.

A note on this clone: At one boundary the junction diverges from the germline segment, which might be a read error. In DNA, the CDR3 is TGCGCCAGCAGCGAGTCCCTCCTCACTAGCGGGGGTTTCAAACACGAGCAGTACTTC. This encodes CASSESLLTSGGFKHEQYF. V is TRBV10-2 and J is TRBJ2-7; 11 bases align to TRBD2. The CDR3 spans 19 residues. Germline CDR1 reads WSHSY; CDR2 reads SAAADI.

The rearrangement joins TRBV27 to TRBJ1-2, with D hard to call. Trimming removed 5 bases from V and 0 bases from J, with 16 bases in between. Germline CDR1 reads MNHEY; CDR2 reads SMNVEV (reference sequence). The CDR3 contains 16 residues. The CDR3, as DNA: TGTGCCAGCAGTGTAACTCGGACCGCTTCTAACTATGGCTACACCTTC. It codes for CASSVTRTASNYGYTF.

The chain employs TRBV28 and TRBJ2-4; D call uncertain. Trimming cost V 2 bases and J 9 bases, with 11 bases left between them. Germline V lookup: CDR1 MDHEN, CDR2 SYDVKM. The CDR3 runs 13 residues. CDR3 protein: CASSLPVPGIQYF. CDR3 DNA: TGTGCCAGCAGTTTACCCGTCCCGGGCATTCAGTACTTC.

The DNA for the CDR3 is TGTGCCAGTATGCCGACTAGCGCCTACAATGAGCAGTTCTTC. Its protein product is CASMPTSAYNEQFF. The genes are TRBV19 and TRBJ2-1; 8 positions match TRBD2. The germline V gene has CDR1 LNHDA and CDR2 SQIVND (reference sequence). After removal of 7 bases from V and 2 bases from J, the junction contained 4 bases not matched to a gene. The CDR3 runs to 14 residues.

This clone was counted a single time. The chain uses TRBV5-1 and TRBJ1-4; 8 bases align to TRBD1. The germline CDR1 and CDR2 sequences are SGHRS and YFSETQ. V was pared by 4 bases and J by 10 bases, with 6 bases of the junction left unmatched. The CDR3 consists of 13 residues. This CDR3 is CASSADREGKLFF. The CDR3 nucleotides are TGCGCCAGCAGCGCGGACAGGGAGGGAAAACTGTTTTTT.

This chain links TRBV4-2 with TRBJ2-5; D is possibly TRBD2 (5 bases). V shed 1 base and J shed 1 base, with 7 bases lying between them. Germline CDR1 reads LGHNA; CDR2 reads YNFKEQ. This CDR3 region has 14 residues. CDR3 sequence (DNA): TGTGCCAGCAGCCAAGGTGCGGGCCAAGAGACCCAGTACTTC. This codes for CASSQGAGQETQYF.

This clone was found once. V is TRBV6-1 and J is TRBJ2-1; 9 nucleotides line up with TRBD2. CDR1 and CDR2 (germline): MNHNS, SASEGT. Trimming at V came to 4 bases and at J to 8 bases, leaving 12 bases not matched to a gene. This CDR3 has 16 amino acids. Here the CDR3 reads CASSVLGSGRWDEQFF. The CDR3 region has the DNA TGTGCCAGCAGTGTACTAGGTAGCGGGAGATGGGATGAGCAGTTCTTC.